The TCR beta chain described here comes from a study of blood T cell repertoires in COVID-19. At the level of the study: Specimens from acute and convalescent COVID-19 originated in the United States, Italy and Spain. In each case, the material was cDNA or gDNA derived from T cells, B-cell-depleted T cells, or PBMCs.

This clone was seen a single time. Clones were sequenced by immunoSEQ multiplex PCR, and TCRdb holds only the in-frame ones, with some missing. Among 250,000 to 350,000 clones, 70% to 90% were seen once, and the ten largest hold 6.9%. Germline lookup yields CDR1 MNHNS and CDR2 SASEGT. This CDR3 is built from 13 residues. Trimming shortened V by 0 bases and J by 8 bases, and 7 bases separated the two germline ends. The chain couples TRBV6-1 to TRBJ1-4; D not resolved. Sequenced material: peripheral blood. This TCR derives from a woman in her thirties who had recovered from COVID-19. The DNA for the CDR3 is TGTGCCAGCAGTGAAGCCGCGTCGGAAAAACTGTTTTTT. Encoded protein: CASSEAASEKLFF.